What follows describes a single T cell receptor (beta chain). This clone came up a few times. This receptor's antigen is unknown. Base qualities are not at hand, and no much larger clone is one base apart. These data come from a study of cytotoxic CD8 clonotypes in ibrutinib-treated CLL (dated by TCRdb to the early 2020s). Background for the entire study: In this cohort, approximately 15 patients were treatment-naive and under 13 were relapsed/refractory, while 17 to 18 had unmutated IGHV. Partial responses were observed in approximately 24 patients and complete responses in 2; after a median follow-up of roughly 72 months, remission was maintained in 15 or so patients and progression was observed in roughly twelve. Samples at response were collected after a median of about 11 months of treatment, with a range of about 6 to 36 months. On average, each sample yielded around 230,000 productive templates and 94,082 productive rearrangements. Longitudinal samples were available for about 30% of the roughly 86 trial participants. Cryopreserved peripheral blood mononuclear cells were collected before treatment, at response, and at either disease progression or sustained remission. Patients were still on ibrutinib when every remission and progressive disease sample was collected. Study-wide findings and limitations: Public clonotypes were rare and either shrank or stayed stable during treatment, and the rise in clonality at ibrutinib response reflected expansion of private clonotypes. At baseline, clonality was higher than in age-matched healthy donors and showed a strong correlation with circulating CD8+ T-cell counts. Lymph node repertoires were not examined, and the timing of sampling was not matched between patients in sustained remission and those whose disease progressed. An increase in clonality was observed at ibrutinib response, with clonality remaining stable during sustained remission and falling back toward baseline at progression.

According to the germline V gene (reference sequence), CDR1 reads MNHEY and CDR2 reads SMNVEV. The germline ends are 15 bases apart after V is trimmed by 6 bases and J by 4 bases. The cysteine opens and the phenylalanine closes a CDR3 of 14 amino acids. Only the CDR3 DNA stays, 42 bases, in frame from base 1. The time point tag for this specimen amounts to: roughly 12 months on ibrutinib. Roughly 2 micrograms of genomic DNA were extracted from cryopreserved PBMCs for TCR beta library preparation. Longitudinal blood samples from CLL patients receiving ibrutinib monotherapy were subjected to high-throughput TCR beta sequencing. Patients were enrolled in a phase 2 open-label single-center ibrutinib monotherapy trial. The goal of deep resolution MiSeq sequencing was a depth between 1 in 1 million and 1 in 200,000 T cells, and coverage averaged 10x per clonotype. The immunoSEQ hsTCRB Kit was used to generate TCR beta libraries. The paper's data handling went like this. Data were analyzed with ImmunoSEQ Data Assistant and ImmunoSEQ Analyzer, with V, D and J genes assigned per IMGT definitions. Clonality, which ranges from 0 to 1, was calculated as one minus the normalized Shannon entropy of productive rearrangement frequencies. Only overrepresented clonotypes making up at least 0.05% of the repertoire of each patient were included in the public clonotype analysis. Roughly 12 age-matched healthy donor repertoires from immuneACCESS were used as controls for clonality. This is the immuneACCESS table as TCRdb keeps it, with only in-frame sequences that have V and J called. A part of the clones is gone; compared with another copy, unresolved V genes explain less than half, and the rest is unexplained. The V and J calls and clone size were taken over from that table, and D and trimming were inferred from the DNA. The sample data list around 200,000 clones, and about four fifths of these were observed just once. 10% to 12% of the sample is held by the ten biggest clonotypes.

The source material was PBMCs, sampled after 12 months of ibrutinib treatment. The clonotype was recovered from a human donor with chronic lymphocytic leukemia. Recombination connected TRBV27 to TRBJ1-2; the D region possibly corresponds to TRBD1 (6 bases align). For the CDR3, the sequence is CASRTTNRVYGYTF. The DNA is as follows: TGTGCCAGCAGGACTACAAACAGGGTCTATGGCTACACCTTC.